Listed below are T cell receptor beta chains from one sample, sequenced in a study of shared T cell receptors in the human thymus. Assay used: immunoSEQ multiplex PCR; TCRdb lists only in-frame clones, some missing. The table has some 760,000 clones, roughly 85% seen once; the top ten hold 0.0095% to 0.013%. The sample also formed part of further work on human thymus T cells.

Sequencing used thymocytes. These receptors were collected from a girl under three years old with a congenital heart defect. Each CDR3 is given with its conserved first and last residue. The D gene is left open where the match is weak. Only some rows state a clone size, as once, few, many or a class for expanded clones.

TGTGCCAGCAGTTTGGTTCGCAGCTACGAGCAGTACTTC CASSLVRSYEQYF TRBV28 - TRBJ2-7 -
TGTGCCAGCAGTTCACAGGGGGCAAACTATGGCTACACCTTC CASSSQGANYGYTF TRBV6-1 - TRBJ1-2 TRBD1
TGCGCCAGCAGCCAAGAGGGGACAGGGGGAGAGAGCACTGAAGCTTTCTTT CASSQEGTGGESTEAFF TRBV4-1 once TRBJ1-1 TRBD1
TGTGCCAGCAGCTCGACAGGGAATTCCTTTGGCTACACCTTC CASSSTGNSFGYTF TRBV5-4 - TRBJ1-2 TRBD1
TGTGCCAGCAGCTATTCTAATAGCTCCTACAATGAGCAGTTCTTC CASSYSNSSYNEQFF TRBV7-2 - TRBJ2-1 -
TGTGCCAGCAGTCCGGAAGGGGGTGGGGGAGAGACCCAGTACTTC CASSPEGGGGETQYF TRBV6-6 - TRBJ2-5 -
TGTGCCAGCAGCTTGGGGACAAACTATGGCTACACCTTC CASSLGTNYGYTF TRBV5-4 - TRBJ1-2 -
TGTGCCAGCAGCTACTTACAGGGGGCACACACTGAAGCTTTCTTT CASSYLQGAHTEAFF TRBV5-4 - TRBJ1-1 TRBD1
TGCGCCAGCAGCCAAGTGGGGACTAGATTCACAGATACGCAGTATTTT CASSQVGTRFTDTQYF TRBV4-1 few TRBJ2-3 TRBD2
TGTGCCAGCAGTGGACAGAGGAATGAAAAACTGTTTTTT CASSGQRNEKLFF TRBV6-6 - TRBJ1-4 -
TGTGCCAGCAGCCCCCCGGCCCGACTAGCGGGGAGAAACAATGAGCAGTTCTTC CASSPPARLAGRNNEQFF TRBV7-2 - TRBJ2-1 TRBD2
TGTGCCACCACCAGGGCGAGGGAGACCCAGTACTTC CATTRARETQYF TRBV15 - TRBJ2-5 -
TGTGCCAGCAGTTTTCGGTCCCCAAACAATGAGCAGTTCTTC CASSFRSPNNEQFF TRBV27 few TRBJ2-1 -
TGTGCCAGCAGCTTAGATCGGACAGAAAGGGCATATGGCTACACCTTC CASSLDRTERAYGYTF TRBV7-9 once TRBJ1-2 -
TGTGCCAGCAGTTACTCTCCGCGGGGGGACAATGAGCAGTTCTTC CASSYSPRGDNEQFF TRBV6-5 - TRBJ2-1 TRBD2
TGTGCCAGTATCAAGACCCATCGACAGGGAAAGAGCTCAGATACGCAGTATTTT CASIKTHRQGKSSDTQYF TRBV19 - TRBJ2-3 TRBD1
TGCGCCAGCAGTGATCCGGGGACAGGGGACTATGGCTACACCTTC CASSDPGTGDYGYTF TRBV10-2 - TRBJ1-2 TRBD1
TGCGCCAGCAGCCCACACGGGGATACGCAGTATTTT CASSPHGDTQYF TRBV5-1 - TRBJ2-3 -
TGCGCCAGCAGCTTGGGGGACAGGGGCCAAGAGACCCAGTACTTC CASSLGDRGQETQYF TRBV5-1 - TRBJ2-5 TRBD1
TGCGCCAGCAGCCTTACAGGGACGGGAACCGGGGAGCTGTTTTTT CASSLTGTGTGELFF TRBV5-1 - TRBJ2-2 -
TGTGCCAGCACGGGACAAGGGGACCCCCTCTATGGCTACACCTTC CASTGQGDPLYGYTF TRBV28 - TRBJ1-2 -
TGTGCCAGCAGCGGACTAAGCTCTGGAAACACCATATATTTT CASSGLSSGNTIYF TRBV7-8 - TRBJ1-3 -
TGTGCCAGCACCGAGCGGGGGGGCGAAGATACGCAGTATTTT CASTERGGEDTQYF TRBV5-4 - TRBJ2-3 TRBD2
TGTGCCAGCAGTGAAGAGTGCAGGGGGGGAAACACCATATATTTT CASSEECRGGNTIYF TRBV6-1 - TRBJ1-3 TRBD1
TGTGCCAGCAGTATTTCCGACAGGGTGGACACCGGGGAGCTGTTTTTT CASSISDRVDTGELFF TRBV27 - TRBJ2-2 TRBD1
TGTGCCAGCATTCTCTACCCCAATCAGCCCCAGCATTTT CASILYPNQPQHF TRBV28 - TRBJ1-5 -
TGTGCCAGCAGCCCTCCGGGGTACCCAAGTAAATCAGAGACCCAGTACTTC CASSPPGYPSKSETQYF TRBV7-2 - TRBJ2-5 -
TGCGCCAGCAGCAGTAGCGGGGGTGAGACCCAGTACTTC CASSSSGGETQYF TRBV5-1 few TRBJ2-5 TRBD2
TGCGCCAGCAGTCAATCGAGCCCCCGCCCCCGGGGTGGGAATCAGCCCCAGCATTTT CASSQSSPRPRGGNQPQHF TRBV23-1 - TRBJ1-5 -
TGTGCCAGTAGTATCCGGACAGCCCCCTACAATGAGCAGTTCTTC CASSIRTAPYNEQFF TRBV19 - TRBJ2-1 -
TGTGCCAGCAGTTTATGGAGGACAGCCCTGACTTCGAACACTGAAGCTTTCTTT CASSLWRTALTSNTEAFF TRBV28 - TRBJ1-1 -
TGCGCCAGCAGCTTTGGGACAGGGGGCAGAACTAATGAAAAACTGTTTTTT CASSFGTGGRTNEKLFF TRBV5-1 - TRBJ1-4 TRBD1
TGTGCCAGCAGGACCGGGGCGGGGGGGCTCGAGCAGTACTTC CASRTGAGGLEQYF TRBV6-6 few TRBJ2-7 TRBD2
TGTGCCAGCAGCTTATCGAGGGTTCAGGCCAAAAACATTCAGTACTTC CASSLSRVQAKNIQYF TRBV7-2 once TRBJ2-4 -
TGTGCCAGCAGGAACAGGAATCAGCCCCAGCATTTT CASRNRNQPQHF TRBV2 few TRBJ1-5 -
TGTGCCAGCAGCCCTAGACAGGGGGACGGGACCACTGAAGCTTTCTTT CASSPRQGDGTTEAFF TRBV5-4 once TRBJ1-1 TRBD1
TGTGCCAGCTCACCACCTGACAGGGAGACAGGTCAGCCCCAGCATTTT CASSPPDRETGQPQHF TRBV18 - TRBJ1-5 TRBD1
TGTGCCAGCAGTTACAAAATCCCAGGGTCTGGCGAGCAGTACTTC CASSYKIPGSGEQYF TRBV6-5 - TRBJ2-7 -
TGCGCCAGCAGCCAAGAACGTTGGGGCAAGACTAATGAAAAACTGTTTTTT CASSQERWGKTNEKLFF TRBV4-3 - TRBJ1-4 -
TGTGCCAGCAAAAAACAGGGCGCTGAAGCTTTCTTT CASKKQGAEAFF TRBV27 - TRBJ1-1 -
TGCGCCAGCAGCCCCAAACCCAGACAGCTAGTCGCTAACACCGGGGAGCTGTTTTTT CASSPKPRQLVANTGELFF TRBV5-1 - TRBJ2-2 -
TGTGCCTGGAACATAGGACAGGGAGGGTGTGGCTACACCTTC CAWNIGQGGCGYTF TRBV30 - TRBJ1-2 TRBD1
TGCGCCAGCAGCCCTAACGGGGTTAATGAAAAACTGTTTTTT CASSPNGVNEKLFF TRBV4-1 - TRBJ1-4 -
TGTGCCACCAGCATTAGAGGACAGGGGGATCAGCCCCAGCATTTT CATSIRGQGDQPQHF TRBV15 - TRBJ1-5 TRBD1
TGTGCCAGCAGCCCTAAGCGGCTAGCGAGTGGGGAGCTGTTTTTT CASSPKRLASGELFF TRBV7-2 - TRBJ2-2 -
TGTGCCAGTAGTATTGTTCTCGCCGAGGTAGGTGGACTCCCGAACACTGAAGCTTTCTTT CASSIVLAEVGGLPNTEAFF TRBV19 - TRBJ1-1 -
TGTGCCAGCACCCGGGGGATCCACGAGCAGTACTTC CASTRGIHEQYF TRBV28 - TRBJ2-7 -
TGCGCCAGCAGCTTGGCCGGTTCTGAGGGAGGCTTAAAACAGTTCTTC CASSLAGSEGGLKQFF TRBV5-1 - TRBJ2-1 -
TGTGCCAGCAGTCCCCGGGGAGGGTTCTCCTACGAGCAGTACTTC CASSPRGGFSYEQYF TRBV27 - TRBJ2-7 TRBD2
TGCGCCAGCAGCCAAGATTGGTCTTTGGCTCCGACAGGAAGTGGCATTCAGTACTTC CASSQDWSLAPTGSGIQYF TRBV4-1 - TRBJ2-4 -
TGTGCCAGCAGCGCAGCAACAGGGAAAACTAATGAAAAACTGTTTTTT CASSAATGKTNEKLFF TRBV7-9 - TRBJ1-4 -
TGTGCCAGCAGCTGGGGACATTGGAATGGGAATTCACCCCTCCACTTT CASSWGHWNGNSPLHF TRBV7-3 - TRBJ1-6 -
TGTGCCAGCAGCGAACACAGGGTGTGGCAGCCCCAGCATTTT CASSEHRVWQPQHF TRBV7-2 - TRBJ1-5 -
TGTGCCAGAAGCCCTGGGCTTAACAATCAGCCCCAGCATTTT CARSPGLNNQPQHF TRBV5-3 - TRBJ1-5 -
TGCGCCAGCAGCTTGGTCCGGCACCGGGACAGTGGAAATTCACCCCTCCACTTT CASSLVRHRDSGNSPLHF TRBV5-1 - TRBJ1-6 TRBD1
TGTGCCAGCAGCTCCAGCCCCTTCCTCACAGGGAAAAACTCCTACGAGCAGTACTTC CASSSSPFLTGKNSYEQYF TRBV5-4 - TRBJ2-7 -
TGCGCCAGCAGCCTTCTGGGGGGGGCTAACTATGGCTACACCTTC CASSLLGGANYGYTF TRBV4-1 - TRBJ1-2 -
TGTGCCAGCAGCTTACAGGAACCAGGGTACCAGCCCCAGCATTTT CASSLQEPGYQPQHF TRBV7-2 - TRBJ1-5 -
TGTGCCAGCAGCTTAGGGGCCTCTGGAAACACCATATATTTT CASSLGASGNTIYF TRBV7-9 - TRBJ1-3 -
TGTGCCAGCCGGGGGGTGAGCAATCAGCCCCAGCATTTT CASRGVSNQPQHF TRBV6-5 - TRBJ1-5 -